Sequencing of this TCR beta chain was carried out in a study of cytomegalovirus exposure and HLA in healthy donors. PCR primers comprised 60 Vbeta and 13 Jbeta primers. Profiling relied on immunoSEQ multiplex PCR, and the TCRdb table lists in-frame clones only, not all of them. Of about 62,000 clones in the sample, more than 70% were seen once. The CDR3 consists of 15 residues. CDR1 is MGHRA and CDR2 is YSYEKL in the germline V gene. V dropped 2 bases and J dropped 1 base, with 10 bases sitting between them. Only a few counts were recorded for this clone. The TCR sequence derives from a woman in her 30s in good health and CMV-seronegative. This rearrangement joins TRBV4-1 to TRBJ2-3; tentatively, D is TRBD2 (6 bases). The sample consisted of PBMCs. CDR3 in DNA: TGCGCCAGCAGCCAATCAACGGGGGGCACAGATACGCAGTATTTT. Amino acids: CASSQSTGGTDTQYF.